This T cell receptor (beta chain) was obtained from a study of T cell repertoires in ileal Crohn's disease (dated by TCRdb to between 2018 and 2020). With regard to the full study: At the time of surgery, roughly 40% of patients were active smokers, and the median duration of disease was 7.9 years. Surgery was performed for a complication in all patients, with stricturing disease in around 60% and penetrating disease in approximately 40%. Roughly half of the patients were given postoperative therapy, with approximately 17 on anti-TNF agents and about a dozen on thiopurines. Neoterminal ileum biopsies obtained at postoperative colonoscopy were designated as M6 samples. TCR repertoire analysis was performed in just over 55 Crohn's disease patients drawn from a prospective multicentre cohort. The study ran alongside a multicentre cohort designed to identify predictors of early endoscopic recurrence after ileocolonic resection. Endoscopic postoperative recurrence was defined by a Rutgeerts score above i0. A total of around 150 mucosal samples from approximately 57 patients were sequenced, with samples obtained at several locations on the surgical specimen and at postoperative endoscopy. On the study overall, not on this receptor specifically: The timing of postoperative endoscopy varied within the first year after surgery, and the median delay was approximately 6.6 months. Compared with CD4 T cells, sorted CD8 T cells held more high-frequency clones, which suggests that the mucosal expansions were mostly CD8. Mucosal CD4 and CD8 T cells were sorted and sequenced only in a subgroup of patients, the size of which was not stated. Higher percentages of high-frequency clones at the time of surgery were linked to endoscopic recurrence, and every patient with clonality above 26.8% (18/57) had recurrence. Compared with non-smokers, patients who were active smokers at surgery showed a significantly higher proportion of clonal expansions (approximately 26% vs 17%, p=0.02).

Trimming takes 6 bases off V and 4 bases off J; junction bases not matched to a gene: 9. The germline V gene gives CDR1 as SQVTM and CDR2 as ANQGSEA. Including cysteine and phenylalanine, the CDR3 has 15 amino acids. The sequence is cut down to CDR3 DNA, 45 bases in frame from base 1. About this clone: It lacks a known antigen. Per-nucleotide qualities are absent, and no much larger clonotype sits a single base away.

For commercial TCRB immunosequencing, five hundred nanograms of biopsy DNA were submitted for each sample. A two-step, amplification bias-controlled multiplex PCR was used by Adaptive Biotechnology to amplify CDR3 regions from genomic DNA. The first PCR used primers for every V and J gene segment; the second PCR added barcodes and Illumina adapters. An Illumina instrument was used to sequence the CDR3 libraries. In the source study's methods: The analysis drew on both the pipelines supplied by the vendor and custom analysis of the raw data in R/Bioconductor running R version 3.3.0. Clonality, ranging from 0 to 1, was calculated as the inverse of the normalised Shannon entropy of all productive clones. High-frequency clones were defined as the share of the repertoire taken up by the top 100 clones, keeping only clones that passed a 95% confidence test. The Simpson index measured repertoire diversity, and the Morisita-Horn index measured overlap between samples. Not all clones reach the TCRdb copy of this immuneACCESS table, which keeps in-frame sequences only. Checked studies attribute under half of the gap to unresolved V genes and leave the rest unexplained. The V and J calls and clone size are taken from that table; D and trimming were inferred from the DNA. This sample is represented by about 62,000 clones; roughly nine tenths of them were singletons. The top ten constitute roughly 2% of the sample.

According to the study, the label for this sample's time point signals: neoterminal ileum biopsy at postoperative endoscopy, about 6 months after surgery. Adults with ileal or ileocolonic Crohn's disease and an indication for ileocolonic resection were eligible for inclusion. Whole ileal mucosal biopsies were kept frozen at -80 degrees C prior to DNA extraction. Genomic DNA was extracted from frozen whole biopsies using a TRizol-based method and was quantified with a NanoDrop 2000 spectrophotometer. This sequence uses TRBV29-1 and TRBJ1-6, and 7 junctional nucleotides match TRBD1. Sequencing input: ileal tissue. This clonotype was obtained from an adult with Crohn's disease. Here the CDR3 is given as CSVAETGSYNSPLHF. The DNA sequence is TGCAGCGTGGCCGAGACAGGGTCATATAATTCACCCCTCCACTTT.